This passage covers 18 T cell receptor beta chains from one sample sequenced in a study of spatial heterogeneity in lung cancer. Time point of the sample: sample taken at primary tumor resection. Material for sequencing was whole RNA from tumor, nontumor lung or frozen PBMC, left unsorted. TCRdb itself ran the 5' RACE reads through MiXCR, one entry per CDR3 protein. Of 45,000 or so distinct CDR3 sequences listed, roughly 12% are singletons. The specimen comprised PBMCs, sampled at surgery. These TCRs come from a female donor with early-stage non-small cell lung cancer.

This clonotype occurred a few times. The chain combines TRBV24-1 with TRBJ2-1; 8 bases line up with TRBD1. From germline, CDR1 is KGHDR and CDR2 SFDVKD. V trimming: 3 bases; J trimming: 8 bases; junction bases outside the gene matches: 5. The CDR3 has 14 amino acids. The CDR3 spells CATSDGQGADEQFF. CDR3 in DNA: TGTGCCACCAGTGATGGTCAGGGGGCCGATGAGCAGTTCTTC.

This clonotype came up a few times. The V and J genes are TRBV5-5 and TRBJ2-7; D gene unclear. Trimming shortened V by 4 bases and J by 3 bases, and 14 bases separated the two germline ends. CDR1 is SGHKS and CDR2 is YYEKEE in the germline V gene (reference sequence). The CDR3 is 14 residues long. The CDR3 spells CASSPIFGYYEQYF. CDR3 coding DNA: TGTGCCAGCAGCCCGATTTTCGGGTACTACGAGCAGTACTTC.

This clonotype was seen a few times. The chain couples TRBV20-1 to TRBJ2-2; tentative D call: TRBD1 (6 bases). V was shortened by 2 bases and J by 5 bases, with 9 bases between the two germline ends. The length of the CDR3 is 13 residues. Germline CDR1 reads DFQATT; CDR2 reads SNEGSKA (reference sequence). CDR3 nucleotides: TGCAGTGCTAGATACGGACAGACCGGGGAGCTGTTTTTT. This translates into CSARYGQTGELFF.

The J gene is TRBJ1-2, the V gene TRBV6-5, with 11 bases fitting TRBD1. The CDR3 runs 17 residues. Germline V gene sequence: CDR1 MNHEY, CDR2 SVGAGI. The V and J ends lost 8 bases and 3 bases, in that order; junction bases with no gene match: 14. CDR3 bases: TGTGCCAGCTCCATGACGCGGACAGGGGGCGAGGACTATGGCTACACCTTC. Its protein product is CASSMTRTGGEDYGYTF.

The sample holds many counts of this clonotype. J is TRBJ2-3 and V is TRBV7-8; TRBD2 matches at 14 bases. In germline, CDR1 is SGHVS, CDR2 FQNEAQ. V lost 5 bases and J lost 4; bases outside the gene matches: 14. The CDR3 runs to 19 residues. This chain's CDR3 is CASSPLRLAGGPVADTQYF. The DNA for the CDR3 is TGTGCCAGCAGCCCACTCAGACTAGCGGGGGGGCCGGTGGCAGATACGCAGTATTTT.

V gene TRBV5-4 combines with J gene TRBJ2-5; 8 nucleotides match TRBD2. Germline V CDR1 and CDR2: SGHNT, YYREEE (reference sequence). CDR3 size: 17 residues. V shed 2 bases, J shed 0 bases, and the junction held 9 bases outside the gene matches. CDR3: CASSFTGGAGYQETQYF. The CDR3, as DNA: TGTGCCAGCAGCTTTACCGGGGGGGCCGGATACCAAGAGACCCAGTACTTC.

The genes are TRBV7-8 and TRBJ2-2; the D is unclear. The V gene lost 5 bases and the J gene lost 7 bases, with 17 bases spanning the gap. Germline V lookup: CDR1 SGHVS, CDR2 FQNEAQ. This CDR3 is 15 amino acids long. For the CDR3, the DNA is TGTGCCAGCAGCCCACTGGGGATCTCTTTCGGGGAGCTGTTTTTT. Residues: CASSPLGISFGELFF.

This clonotype was observed many times. This chain joins TRBV21-1 and TRBJ2-7. TRBV21-1 is a pseudogene segment. This CDR3 has 16 residues. The CDR3 DNA reads TGTGCCAGCAGCAAAGAGAAGGCAGGTTGGCCCTACGAGCAGTACTTC. Amino acid sequence: CASSKEKAGWPYEQYF.

This clonotype was counted many times. The chain carries TRBV6-6 and TRBJ2-3; the D gene could be TRBD1 or TRBD2 (5 bases each). The CDR3 runs 15 residues. CDR1 is MNHNY, CDR2 SVGAGI, per germline (reference sequence). Between the trimmed V and J ends, which lost 7 bases and 4 bases, there was a span of 18 bases. The CDR3 spells CASTARERGSDTQYF. CDR3 sequence (DNA): TGTGCCAGCACCGCCAGGGAGAGGGGCTCAGATACGCAGTATTTT.

A remark on this clonotype: This may be a read error, as it is one base from a much larger clone. V is TRBV20-1 and J is TRBJ1-6; D is ambiguous. Germline V gives CDR1 DFQATT, CDR2 SNEGSKA (reference sequence). The CDR3 covers 14 residues. The CDR3 protein is CSARAAVANSPLNF. CDR3 sequence (DNA): TGCAGTGCTAGAGCGGCAGTAGCCAATTCACCCCTCAACTTT.

The CDR3 DNA sequence: TGTGCCAGCAGCCAGAGGGGGGTTGGGAACACTGAAGCTTTCTTT. Amino acid sequence: CASSQRGVGNTEAFF. The chain couples TRBV27 to TRBJ1-1, with D maybe TRBD1 (6 bases). V gave up 6 bases and J gave up 1 base, with 15 bases separating them. The V gene's germline CDR1 is MNHEY and CDR2 SMNVEV (reference sequence). The CDR3 is made up of 15 amino acids.

The rearrangement uses TRBV6-5 and TRBJ2-5, with D perhaps TRBD1 or TRBD2 (5 bases each). V was pared by 6 bases and J by 1 base, with 15 bases between. Germline lookup yields CDR1 MNHEY and CDR2 SVGAGI. CDR3 length: 15 amino acids. Here the CDR3 DNA reads TGTGCCAGCAGAACCCTTGGGGGACCCCAAGAGACCCAGTACTTC. Its translation: CASRTLGGPQETQYF.

This clonotype showed up many times. The chain links TRBV11-2 to TRBJ2-1; D is undetermined. From germline, CDR1 is SGHAT and CDR2 FQNNGV. V gave up 4 bases and J gave up 8 bases, with 15 bases separating them. The CDR3 covers 14 residues. DNA for the CDR3: TGTGCCAGCAGCTCTGCCCCTAGTCCCCATGAGCAGTTCTTC. Translated, it gives CASSSAPSPHEQFF.

The CDR3 protein is CASSSFLGQGLHTQYF. In DNA form, the CDR3 reads TGTGCCAGCAGTTCCTTCTTGGGACAGGGGCTTCATACGCAGTATTTT. V gene TRBV6-2 or TRBV6-3 combines with J gene TRBJ2-3, with 10 bases aligning to TRBD1. Germline CDR1 MNHEY, CDR2 SVGEGT. After removal of 4 bases from V and 7 bases from J, the junction contained 11 bases not matched to a gene. The CDR3 covers 16 residues.

This clonotype was counted between two and nine times. This rearrangement joins TRBV7-8 to TRBJ1-1; 8 nucleotides line up with TRBD1. After removal of 0 bases from V and 0 bases from J, the junction contained 9 bases not matched to a gene. Germline CDR1 and CDR2: SGHVS and FQNEAQ. The CDR3 totals 18 residues. The DNA of the CDR3 is TGTGCCAGCAGCTTAGCGCGGGACAGGCACCGATTGAACACTGAAGCTTTCTTT. This sequence encodes CASSLARDRHRLNTEAFF.

This clonotype was seen only a few times. This chain uses TRBV6-2 or TRBV6-3 with TRBJ2-3; D unclear. The germline gives CDR1 MNHEY, CDR2 SVGEGT. V lost 7 bases and J lost 1, with 9 bases in between. The CDR3 runs to 13 residues. In DNA, the CDR3 is TGTGCCAGCAATCACAGAGGCACAGATACGCAGTATTTT. Translation: CASNHRGTDTQYF.

The chain uses TRBV4-3 and TRBJ1-2, with a weak D call TRBD1 (6 bases). Trimming removed 3 bases at V and 4 bases at J, with 15 bases between. Germline V gene sequence: CDR1 LGHNA, CDR2 YSLEER. The CDR3 is 15 amino acids. CDR3 amino acids: CASSQARTGIYGYTF. CDR3 in DNA: TGCGCCAGCAGCCAGGCCCGAACAGGGATCTATGGCTACACCTTC.

This clonotype appeared a few times. The chain couples TRBV28 to TRBJ2-3; D remains ambiguous. This CDR3 has 14 residues. Germline V gene lookup returns CDR1 MDHEN and CDR2 SYDVKM. Trimming took off 6 bases at V and 0 bases at J, with 10 bases between the two ends. The CDR3 DNA sequence: TGTGCCAGCAGGTCTCTGTCTAGCACAGATACGCAGTATTTT. Its translation is CASRSLSSTDTQYF.